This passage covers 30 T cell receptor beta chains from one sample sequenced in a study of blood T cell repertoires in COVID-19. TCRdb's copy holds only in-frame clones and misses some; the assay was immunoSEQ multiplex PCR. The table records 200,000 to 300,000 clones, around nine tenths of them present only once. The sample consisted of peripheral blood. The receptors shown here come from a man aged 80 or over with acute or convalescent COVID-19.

Written as DNA, the CDR3 is TGTGCCAGCTCACTCGGACTAGCCGGGGAGACCCAGTACTTC. Its translation is CASSLGLAGETQYF. This chain joins TRBV18 and TRBJ2-5, with 8 bases aligning to TRBD2. The CDR3 has 14 amino acids. CDR1 is KGHSH, CDR2 LQKENI, per germline. V lost 4 bases and J lost 5; bases outside the gene matches: 6.

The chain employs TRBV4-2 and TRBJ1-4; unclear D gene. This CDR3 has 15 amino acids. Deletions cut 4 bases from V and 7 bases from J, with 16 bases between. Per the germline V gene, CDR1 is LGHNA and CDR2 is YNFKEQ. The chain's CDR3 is CASSPLEGEGEKLFF. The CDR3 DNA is TGTGCCAGCAGCCCCCTAGAGGGTGAGGGTGAAAAACTGTTTTTT.

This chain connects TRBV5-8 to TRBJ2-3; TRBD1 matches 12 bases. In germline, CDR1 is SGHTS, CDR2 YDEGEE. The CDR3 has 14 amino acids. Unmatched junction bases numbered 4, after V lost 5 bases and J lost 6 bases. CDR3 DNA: TGTGCCAGCAGGGGGACAGGGGGCTTGGATACGCAGTATTTT. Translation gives CASRGTGGLDTQYF. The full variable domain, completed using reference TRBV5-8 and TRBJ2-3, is EAGVTQSPTHLIKTRGQQATLRCSPISGHTSVYWYQQALGLGLQFLLWYDEGEERNRGNFPPRFSGRQFPNYSSELNVNALELEDSALYLCASRGTGGLDTQYFGPGTRLTVL.

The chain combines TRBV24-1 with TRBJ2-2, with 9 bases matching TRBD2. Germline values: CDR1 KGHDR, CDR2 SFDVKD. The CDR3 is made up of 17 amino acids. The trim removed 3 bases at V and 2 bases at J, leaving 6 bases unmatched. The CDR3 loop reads CATSDPGLATNTGELFF. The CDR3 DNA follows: TGTGCCACCAGTGATCCCGGACTAGCGACAAACACCGGGGAGCTGTTTTTT.

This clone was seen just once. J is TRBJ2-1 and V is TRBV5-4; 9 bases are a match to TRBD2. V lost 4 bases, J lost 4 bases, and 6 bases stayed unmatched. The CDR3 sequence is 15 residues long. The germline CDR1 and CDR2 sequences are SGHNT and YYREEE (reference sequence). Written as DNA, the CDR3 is TGTGCCAGCAGCCTAGCGGGGCCACTTTACAATGAGCAGTTCTTC. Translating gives CASSLAGPLYNEQFF.

The CDR3 spells CASSVTNKANTGELFF. The DNA of the CDR3 is TGTGCCAGCAGCGTCACTAATAAGGCGAACACCGGGGAGCTGTTTTTT. The rearrangement joins TRBV9 to TRBJ2-2; D uncertain. V lost 2 bases and J 0 bases, leaving 11 bases between the germline ends. The CDR3 sequence is 16 residues long. The V gene's germline CDR1 is SGDLS and CDR2 YYNGEE.

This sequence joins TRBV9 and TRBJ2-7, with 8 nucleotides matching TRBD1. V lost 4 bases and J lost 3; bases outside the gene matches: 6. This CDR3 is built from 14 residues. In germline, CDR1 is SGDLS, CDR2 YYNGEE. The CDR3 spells CASSLRGQDYEQYF. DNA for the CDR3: TGTGCCAGCAGCCTCAGGGGACAGGACTACGAGCAGTACTTC.

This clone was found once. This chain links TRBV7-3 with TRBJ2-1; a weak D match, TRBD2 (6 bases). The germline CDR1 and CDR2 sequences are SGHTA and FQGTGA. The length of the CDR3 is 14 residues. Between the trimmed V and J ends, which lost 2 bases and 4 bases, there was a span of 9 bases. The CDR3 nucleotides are TGTGCCAGCAGCTTACGGGACTCATACAATGAGCAGTTCTTC. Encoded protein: CASSLRDSYNEQFF.

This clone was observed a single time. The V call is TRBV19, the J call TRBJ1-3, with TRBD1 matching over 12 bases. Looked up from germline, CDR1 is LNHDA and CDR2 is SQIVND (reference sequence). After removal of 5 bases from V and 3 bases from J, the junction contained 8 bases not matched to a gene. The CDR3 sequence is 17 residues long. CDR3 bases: TGTGCCAGTAGTCCCGGGACAGGGGGCGCAAATGGAAACACCATATATTTT. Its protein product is CASSPGTGGANGNTIYF.

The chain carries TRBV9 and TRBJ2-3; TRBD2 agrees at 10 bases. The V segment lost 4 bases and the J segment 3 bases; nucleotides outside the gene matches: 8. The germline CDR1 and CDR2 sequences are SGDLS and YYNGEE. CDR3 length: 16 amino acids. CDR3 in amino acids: CASSFSGTSATDTQYF. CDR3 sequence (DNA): TGTGCCAGCAGCTTCTCCGGGACTAGCGCAACAGATACGCAGTATTTT.

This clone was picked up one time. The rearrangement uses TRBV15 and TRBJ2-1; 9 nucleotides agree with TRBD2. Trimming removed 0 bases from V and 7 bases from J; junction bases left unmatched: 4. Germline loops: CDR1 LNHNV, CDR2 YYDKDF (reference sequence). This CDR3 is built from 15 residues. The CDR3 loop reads CATSRDLAGDNEQFF. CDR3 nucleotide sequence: TGTGCCACCAGCAGAGATTTAGCGGGAGATAATGAGCAGTTCTTC.

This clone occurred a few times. CDR3 in DNA: TGTGCCAGCACCCCCGGACTAGCGGGGCTTTCCTACAATGAGCAGTTCTTC. Residues: CASTPGLAGLSYNEQFF. V usage is TRBV6-2 or TRBV6-3 and J usage is TRBJ2-1; 12 bases align to TRBD2. The CDR3 extends over 17 amino acids. Germline CDR1 MNHEY, CDR2 SVGEGT. V trimming: 7 bases; J trimming: 1 base; junction bases outside the gene matches: 8.

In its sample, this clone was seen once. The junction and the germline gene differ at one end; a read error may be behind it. CDR3 sequence: CASSSRLLAGGQKTGELFF. Written as DNA, the CDR3 is TGTGCTAGCAGCTCCCGCTTATTAGCGGGAGGGCAAAAAACCGGGGAGCTGTTTTTT. The rearrangement uses TRBV7-7 and TRBJ2-2, with 11 positions matching TRBD2. The CDR3 consists of 19 residues. The germline gives CDR1 SSHAT, CDR2 FNYEAQ (reference sequence).

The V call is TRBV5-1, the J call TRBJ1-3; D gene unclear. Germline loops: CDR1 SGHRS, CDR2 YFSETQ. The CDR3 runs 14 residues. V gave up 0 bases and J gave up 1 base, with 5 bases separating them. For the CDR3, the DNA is TGCGCCAGCAGCTTGGGCACATCTGGAAACACCATATATTTT. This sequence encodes CASSLGTSGNTIYF.

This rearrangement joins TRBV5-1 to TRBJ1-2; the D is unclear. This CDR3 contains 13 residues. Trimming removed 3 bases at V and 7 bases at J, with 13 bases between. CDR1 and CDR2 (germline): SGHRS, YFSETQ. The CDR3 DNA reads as TGCGCCAGCAGCTCTCCCGCGGCGAGTGGCTACACCTTC. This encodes CASSSPAASGYTF.

The CDR3 DNA reads as TGTGCCAGTAGCGAACAGGGTAACATTCAGTACTTC. Translated, it gives CASSEQGNIQYF. This chain connects TRBV19 to TRBJ2-4; D is perhaps TRBD1 (6 bases). Germline CDR1 is LNHDA and CDR2 is SQIVND (reference sequence). CDR3 size: 12 residues. The V and J ends lost 6 bases and 7 bases respectively, with 10 bases between them.

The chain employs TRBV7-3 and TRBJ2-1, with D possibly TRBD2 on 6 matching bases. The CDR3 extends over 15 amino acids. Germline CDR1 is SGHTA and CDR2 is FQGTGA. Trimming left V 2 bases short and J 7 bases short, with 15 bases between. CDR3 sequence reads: CASSLFPGAQNEQFF. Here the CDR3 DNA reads TGTGCCAGCAGCTTATTCCCGGGAGCACAAAATGAGCAGTTCTTC.

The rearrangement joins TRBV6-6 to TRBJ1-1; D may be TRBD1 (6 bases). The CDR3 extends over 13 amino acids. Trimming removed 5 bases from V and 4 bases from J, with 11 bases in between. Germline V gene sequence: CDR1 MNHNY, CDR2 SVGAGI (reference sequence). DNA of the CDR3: TGTGCCAGCAGTGCGGACAGCGGCACTGAAGCTTTCTTT. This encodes CASSADSGTEAFF.

DNA of the CDR3: TGTGCCAGCAGCTTCTCCAGGACTGAAGCTTTCTTT. Translated, it gives CASSFSRTEAFF. The chain joins TRBV5-8 to TRBJ1-1; D uncertain. The CDR3 has 12 residues. The V and J ends lost 2 bases and 5 bases respectively, with 7 bases between them. Germline V gene lookup returns CDR1 SGHTS and CDR2 YDEGEE.

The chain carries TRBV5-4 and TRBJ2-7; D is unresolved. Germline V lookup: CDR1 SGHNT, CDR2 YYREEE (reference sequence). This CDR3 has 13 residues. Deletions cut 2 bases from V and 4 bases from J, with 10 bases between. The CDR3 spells CASSLNSHYEQYF. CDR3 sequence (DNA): TGTGCCAGCAGCTTAAACAGTCATTACGAGCAGTACTTC.

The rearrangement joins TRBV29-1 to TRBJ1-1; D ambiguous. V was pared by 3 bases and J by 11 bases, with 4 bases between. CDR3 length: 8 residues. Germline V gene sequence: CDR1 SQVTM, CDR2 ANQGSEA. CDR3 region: CSVERAFF. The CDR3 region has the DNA TGCAGCGTTGAGAGGGCTTTCTTT.

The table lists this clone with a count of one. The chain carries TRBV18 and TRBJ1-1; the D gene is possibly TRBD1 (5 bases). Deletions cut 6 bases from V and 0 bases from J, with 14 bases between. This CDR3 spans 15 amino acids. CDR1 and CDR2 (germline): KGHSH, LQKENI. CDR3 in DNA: TGTGCCAGCTCCCAACAGGACACCTTGAACACTGAAGCTTTCTTT. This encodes CASSQQDTLNTEAFF.

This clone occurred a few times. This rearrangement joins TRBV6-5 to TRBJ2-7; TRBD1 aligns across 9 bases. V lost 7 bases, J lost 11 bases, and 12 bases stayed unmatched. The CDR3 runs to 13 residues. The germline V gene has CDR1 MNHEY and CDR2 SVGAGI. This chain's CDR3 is CASNAGTGKRKYF. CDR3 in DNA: TGTGCCAGCAATGCCGGGACAGGGAAGAGAAAGTACTTC.

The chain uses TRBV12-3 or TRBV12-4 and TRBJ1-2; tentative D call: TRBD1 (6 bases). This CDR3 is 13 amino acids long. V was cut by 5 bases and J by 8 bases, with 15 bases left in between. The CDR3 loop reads CASSTQGIGGYTF. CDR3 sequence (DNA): TGTGCCAGCAGTACGCAGGGGATAGGCGGCTACACCTTC.

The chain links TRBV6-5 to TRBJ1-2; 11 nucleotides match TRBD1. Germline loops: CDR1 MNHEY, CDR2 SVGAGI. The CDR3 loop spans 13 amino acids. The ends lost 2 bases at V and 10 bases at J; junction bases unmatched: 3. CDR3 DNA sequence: TGTGCCAGCAGTTACGGGGACAGGGGGTTCTACACCTTC. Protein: CASSYGDRGFYTF.

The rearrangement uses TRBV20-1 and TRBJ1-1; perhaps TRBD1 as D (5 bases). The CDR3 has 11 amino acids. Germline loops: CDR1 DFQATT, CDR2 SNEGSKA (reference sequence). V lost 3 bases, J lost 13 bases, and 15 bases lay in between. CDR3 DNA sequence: TGCAGTGCTAGTCGGGGGGGGAGGGATTTCTTT. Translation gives CSASRGGRDFF.

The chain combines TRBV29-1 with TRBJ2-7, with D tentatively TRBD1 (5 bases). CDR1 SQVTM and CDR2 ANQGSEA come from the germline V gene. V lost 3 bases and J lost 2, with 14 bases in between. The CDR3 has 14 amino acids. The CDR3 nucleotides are TGCAGCGTTGATTCAGGGCGCTCGACCTACGAGCAGTACTTC. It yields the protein CSVDSGRSTYEQYF.

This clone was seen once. The CDR3 loop is CASSMFRRQGNDNEQFF. The DNA of the CDR3 is TGTGCCAGTAGTATGTTTCGGCGGCAGGGGAACGACAATGAGCAGTTCTTC. This chain connects TRBV19 to TRBJ2-1; D is possibly TRBD1 (6 bases). The germline V gene has CDR1 LNHDA and CDR2 SQIVND (reference sequence). V lost 3 bases and J 5 bases, leaving 20 bases between the germline ends. The CDR3 is 17 residues long.

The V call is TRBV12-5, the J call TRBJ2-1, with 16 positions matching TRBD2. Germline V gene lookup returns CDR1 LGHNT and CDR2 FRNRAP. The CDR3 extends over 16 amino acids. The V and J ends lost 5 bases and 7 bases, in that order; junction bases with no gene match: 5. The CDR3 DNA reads TGTGCTAGTGGTCCAGGGACTAGCGGGAGGGCAAATGAGCAGTTCTTC. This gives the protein CASGPGTSGRANEQFF.

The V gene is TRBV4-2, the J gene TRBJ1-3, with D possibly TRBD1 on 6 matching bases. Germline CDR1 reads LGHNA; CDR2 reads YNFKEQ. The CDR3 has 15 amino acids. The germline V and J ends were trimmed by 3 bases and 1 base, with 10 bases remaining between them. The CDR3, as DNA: TGTGCCAGCAGCCAGTCGGACAGTTCTGGAAACACCATATATTTT. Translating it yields CASSQSDSSGNTIYF.